Below, 15 T cell receptor beta chains from the same sample are listed, as sequenced in a study of blood T cell repertoires in COVID-19. Sequencing used immunoSEQ multiplex PCR; TCRdb keeps in-frame clones, though not all of them. The sample carries about 310,000 clones, more than 75% recorded once. Sequencing input: peripheral blood. These receptors all come from a man aged 65 to 85 with acute or convalescent COVID-19.

This chain links TRBV5-4 with TRBJ2-3, with D hard to call. Germline V gene sequence: CDR1 SGHNT, CDR2 YYREEE (reference sequence). The CDR3 runs to 16 residues. V dropped 4 bases and J dropped 5 bases, with 20 bases sitting between them. The CDR3 DNA is TGTGCCAGCAGCCATTACGCCCCAGGTTCGGAAGATACGCAGTATTTT. Translated, it gives CASSHYAPGSEDTQYF.

To note about this clone: The CDR3 does not end in the conserved phenylalanine or tryptophan, so this is likely a read error. Because the CDR3's place on the DNA is in doubt, the DNA is left out and the CDR3 is given as listed by TCRdb. V and J are TRBV12-3 or TRBV12-4 and TRBJ2-3; TRBD2 is the table's D call and was not checked against the DNA. The CDR3 is 12 residues long, counting both termini. CDR3 residues: CASSLTSGEMKL.

This rearrangement joins TRBV5-1 to TRBJ2-1, with D perhaps matching TRBD2 (6 bases). CDR1 is SGHRS, CDR2 YFSETQ, per germline. The V end was cut by 0 bases, the J end by 4 bases, with 14 bases between. The CDR3 totals 16 residues. CDR3 loop: CASSLDTSSGYNEQFF. In nucleotides, the CDR3 is TGCGCCAGCAGCTTGGATACTAGCAGCGGATACAATGAGCAGTTCTTC.

This rearrangement joins TRBV2 to TRBJ1-4; a weak D match, TRBD1 (5 bases). Germline V gene lookup returns CDR1 SNHLY and CDR2 FYNNEI. CDR3 length: 13 residues. Between the trimmed V and J ends, which lost 7 bases and 6 bases, there was a span of 12 bases. The CDR3 coding sequence is TGTGCCAGCAATTTAGGGGCTCATGAAAAACTGTTTTTT. It encodes CASNLGAHEKLFF. The variable domain in full, completed from reference TRBV2 and TRBJ1-4, reads EPEVTQTPSHQVTQMGQEVILRCVPISNHLYFYWYRQILGQKVEFLVSFYNNEISEKSEIFDDQFSVERPDGSNFTLKIRSTKLEDSAMYFCASNLGAHEKLFFGSGTQLSVL.

The chain carries TRBV11-2 and TRBJ2-1; TRBD1 is a possible D gene (5 bases). Germline CDR1 is SGHAT and CDR2 is FQNNGV. This CDR3 has 15 amino acids. Trimming pared 5 bases from V and 4 bases from J, leaving 15 bases between. CDR3 region: CASSPRQPTYNEQFF. The CDR3 DNA reads as TGTGCCAGCAGCCCTCGACAGCCAACGTACAATGAGCAGTTCTTC. The variable domain in full, completed from reference TRBV11-2 and TRBJ2-1, reads EAGVAQSPRYKIIEKRQSVAFWCNPISGHATLYWYQQILGQGPKLLIQFQNNGVVDDSQLPKDRFSAERLKGVDSTLKIQPAKLEDSAVYLCASSPRQPTYNEQFFGPGTRLTVL.

This chain links TRBV29-1 with TRBJ2-7; weak D call: TRBD1 (5 bases). The CDR3 totals 13 residues. Per the germline V gene, CDR1 is SQVTM and CDR2 is ANQGSEA. V was clipped by 2 bases and J by 5 bases, with 13 bases between them. The CDR3 nucleotides read TGCAGCGTTGAATGGGGCTTAACTGACGAGCAGTACTTC. This codes for CSVEWGLTDEQYF.

The gene calls are TRBV6-5 and TRBJ2-7; D gene uncertain. From germline, CDR1 is MNHEY and CDR2 SVGAGI. This CDR3 contains 15 residues. V was pared by 4 bases and J by 4 bases, with 17 bases between. CDR3 loop: CASSSRGKSIYEQYF. CDR3 bases: TGTGCCAGCAGTTCGCGCGGTAAATCGATTTACGAGCAGTACTTC.

The chain recombines TRBV10-3 with TRBJ2-2, with 8 bases fitting TRBD1. V gave up 8 bases and J gave up 0 bases; unmatched junction bases: 5. CDR3 length: 15 residues. Germline V lookup: CDR1 ENHRY, CDR2 SYGVKD. CDR3 amino acids: CAISGGRANTGELFF. CDR3 coding DNA: TGTGCCATCTCAGGGGGCAGGGCGAACACCGGGGAGCTGTTTTTT.

The count of this clone is one. CDR3 DNA: TGTGCCATCAGTGGACTAGCGGGAACAGAGACCCAGTACTTC. Amino acids: CAISGLAGTETQYF. The chain recombines TRBV10-3 with TRBJ2-5, with 11 bases aligning to TRBD2. CDR1 and CDR2 from the germline V gene are ENHRY and SYGVKD. CDR3 length equals 14 residues. With 4 bases clipped from V and 4 bases from J, the junction kept 2 bases outside the gene matches.

The chain has TRBV2 and TRBJ2-3; 11 bases align to TRBD2. The CDR3 loop spans 16 amino acids. The junction had 10 bases not matched to a gene; V was cut back by 6 bases and J by 5 bases. Germline CDR1 and CDR2: SNHLY and FYNNEI. CDR3 DNA sequence: TGTGCCAGCAGGGTACTAGCGGGGGCAAGTGGAGATACGCAGTATTTT. This codes for CASRVLAGASGDTQYF.

This chain uses TRBV2 with TRBJ2-1; D unclear. The CDR3 extends over 14 amino acids. In germline, CDR1 is SNHLY, CDR2 FYNNEI. The V and J ends lost 3 bases and 9 bases respectively, with 15 bases between them. Here the CDR3 reads CASSEAGWQGEQFF. The CDR3 DNA is TGTGCCAGCAGTGAGGCAGGCTGGCAAGGTGAGCAGTTCTTC.

This clone was seen only a few times. The chain recombines TRBV14 with TRBJ2-1, with a weak D call TRBD2 (6 bases). Trimming stripped 4 bases from V and 3 bases from J, with 13 bases between. Germline-derived CDR1 and CDR2 are SGHDN and FVKESK. CDR3 length: 15 amino acids. CDR3 nucleotides: TGTGCCAGCAGCCTCATAGGGGACTTCTACAATGAGCAGTTCTTC. Translation: CASSLIGDFYNEQFF.

This clone was detected only once. The genes are TRBV4-1 and TRBJ1-4; weak D call: TRBD1 (6 bases). V gave up 4 bases and J gave up 5 bases, with 14 bases separating them. The CDR3 extends over 15 amino acids. The germline V gene encodes CDR1 MGHRA and CDR2 YSYEKL. The CDR3 DNA reads TGCGCCAGCAGCCGAGGACAGACGACGAATGAAAAACTGTTTTTT. Its protein is CASSRGQTTNEKLFF.

The chain combines TRBV3-1 (or the pseudogene TRBV3-2) with TRBJ1-1; 10 bases line up with TRBD1. This CDR3 has 13 residues. Germline CDR1 LGHDT, CDR2 YNNKEL (reference sequence). The ends lost 3 bases at V and 11 bases at J; junction bases unmatched: 6. The CDR3 protein is CASSQLTGGAAFF. The CDR3 DNA sequence: TGTGCCAGCAGCCAGCTGACAGGGGGCGCGGCTTTCTTT.

This rearrangement joins TRBV9 to TRBJ2-1; TRBD2 might be the D (6 bases). CDR1 is SGDLS and CDR2 is YYNGEE in the germline V gene. There are 15 residues in the CDR3. Trimming removed 2 bases at V and 3 bases at J, with 12 bases between. CDR3 residues: CASSVGGGVYNEQFF. The CDR3 DNA is TGTGCCAGCAGCGTCGGGGGTGGGGTCTACAATGAGCAGTTCTTC.